The 23 T cell receptor beta chains presented below share a single source sample, sequenced in a study of T-cell memory formation after mild COVID-19. TCRdb re-analysed the 5' RACE reads in MiXCR, keeping a single row per CDR3 protein. Of more than 35,000 distinct CDR3 sequences listed, nearly 9.5% are singletons. Input material: PBMCs or a T cell subset sorted from them (not recorded which). Receptors were obtained from an adult woman who had mild COVID-19 (a few samples of this study predate the infection). Cell type and time point are not known.

This rearrangement joins TRBV5-6 to TRBJ1-6; D unclear. The germline CDR1 and CDR2 sequences are SGHDT and YYEEEE. CDR3 length: 15 residues. V lost 4 bases, J lost 12 bases, and 20 bases lay in between. CDR3 residues: CASSGDSGVKLPLHF. CDR3 coding DNA: TGTGCCAGCAGCGGTGATTCCGGGGTGAAATTACCCCTCCACTTT.

The rearrangement uses TRBV5-5 and TRBJ2-2; no definite D call. With 4 bases removed from V and 5 bases from J, the gap between germline ends came to 15 bases. Per germline, CDR1 SGHKS and CDR2 YYEKEE (reference sequence). CDR3 length: 15 amino acids. The CDR3 nucleotides are TGTGCCAGCAGCGCCGACGGAGAGGAAACCGGGGAGCTGTTTTTT. Protein: CASSADGEETGELFF.

The chain couples TRBV29-1 to TRBJ1-1; no firm D call. This CDR3 is 13 amino acids long. In germline, CDR1 is SQVTM, CDR2 ANQGSEA. V was cut by 4 bases and J by 7 bases, with 16 bases left in between. DNA of the CDR3: TGCAGCGTTGCTTGGGAACGGAGCAATGAAGCTTTCTTT. Residues: CSVAWERSNEAFF.

This clonotype was detected a few times. The chain is built from TRBV10-3 and TRBJ2-7; 9 bases line up with TRBD1. J was trimmed by 1 base and V by 3 bases; bases with no gene match: 4. The CDR3 totals 15 residues. The V gene's germline CDR1 is ENHRY and CDR2 SYGVKD. CDR3 protein: CAISDGGTGSYEQYF. The CDR3 region has the DNA TGTGCCATCAGTGATGGGGGGACAGGGTCCTACGAGCAGTACTTC.

The V gene is TRBV25-1, the J gene TRBJ2-5; no reliable D call. The CDR3 consists of 14 residues. Germline V gene lookup returns CDR1 MGHDK and CDR2 SYGVNS. V was cut by 1 base and J by 2 bases, with 8 bases left in between. The CDR3 loop is CASSEWRPQETQYF. CDR3 DNA sequence: TGTGCCAGCAGTGAATGGCGGCCGCAAGAGACCCAGTACTTC.

The V gene is TRBV6-6, the J gene TRBJ2-3, with 9 bases lining up with TRBD1. The CDR3 consists of 15 residues. Germline V lookup: CDR1 MNHNY, CDR2 SVGAGI (reference sequence). The junction had 17 bases not matched to a gene; V was cut back by 5 bases and J by 14 bases. Here the CDR3 reads CASSPPGQGTGELYF. The CDR3 nucleotides read TGTGCCAGCAGTCCCCCGGGACAGGGTACCGGGGAGCTGTATTTT.

The V call is TRBV12-3 or TRBV12-4, the J call TRBJ2-4, with 13 nucleotides matching TRBD2. CDR3 length: 15 residues. The V and J ends lost 5 bases and 7 bases, in that order; junction bases with no gene match: 5. CDR3 sequence reads: CASSLTSGGRNIQYF. In DNA, the CDR3 is TGTGCCAGCAGTCTGACTAGCGGGGGGAGGAACATTCAGTACTTC.

This clonotype was detected ten times or more. The gene calls are TRBV27 and TRBJ2-4; either TRBD1 or TRBD2 may supply D (5 bases each). Germline CDR1 is MNHEY and CDR2 is SMNVEV (reference sequence). This CDR3 region has 17 residues. CDR3 in amino acids: CPTPPGKGNCLKNIQYF. As DNA, the CDR3 is TGTCCGACCCCCCCGGGGAAGGGGAACTGTCTGAAAAACATTCAGTACTTC.

The V gene is TRBV20-1, the J gene TRBJ2-1; tentative D call: TRBD2 (6 bases). With 3 bases removed from V and 12 bases from J, the gap between germline ends came to 21 bases. There are 14 residues in the CDR3. Germline CDR1 is DFQATT and CDR2 is SNEGSKA (reference sequence). The CDR3 coding sequence is TGCAGTGCTAGGGATCCGATGGCGGCCGGGGGGCAGTTCTTC. It specifies CSARDPMAAGGQFF.

This clonotype was recorded a few times. This chain connects TRBV30 to TRBJ2-5; 9 nucleotides align to TRBD1. The CDR3 totals 14 residues. Germline assignment: CDR1 GTSNPN and CDR2 SVGIG (reference sequence). V shed 0 bases and J 5 bases; nucleotides not matched to a gene: 4. CDR3 coding DNA: TGTGCCTGGAGTGTAGACAGGGGGAAGGAGACCCAGTACTTC. Its translation: CAWSVDRGKETQYF.

This clonotype has at least ten counts. In DNA form, the CDR3 reads TGTGCCAGCAGCTATCAGGGGCCCACCGGGGAGCTGTTTTTT. Protein: CASSYQGPTGELFF. This chain uses TRBV7-3 with TRBJ2-2; TRBD1 is a possible D gene (6 bases). Between the trimmed V and J ends, which lost 4 bases and 4 bases, there was a span of 10 bases. Germline V gives CDR1 SGHTA, CDR2 FQGTGA. This CDR3 spans 14 amino acids.

This clonotype was found many times. The chain combines TRBV5-6 with TRBJ2-5; a weak D match, TRBD1 (6 bases). Germline lookup yields CDR1 SGHDT and CDR2 YYEEEE. This CDR3 has 12 residues. Trimming pared 3 bases from V and 3 bases from J, leaving 6 bases between. Here the CDR3 reads CASSWTEETQYF. The CDR3 DNA reads as TGTGCCAGCAGCTGGACAGAAGAGACCCAGTACTTC.

V and J are TRBV25-1 and TRBJ1-3, with a weak D call TRBD1 (6 bases). The germline CDR1 and CDR2 sequences are MGHDK and SYGVNS. V was cut by 4 bases and J by 3 bases, with 13 bases left in between. This CDR3 has 15 residues. The CDR3 loop reads CASSAPGANGNTIYF. CDR3 nucleotides: TGTGCCAGCAGTGCTCCAGGGGCGAATGGAAACACCATATATTTT.

This clonotype was observed a handful of times. The chain is built from TRBV6-2 or TRBV6-3 and TRBJ2-7, with TRBD2 matching 14 bases. The junction had 7 bases not matched to a gene; V was cut back by 8 bases and J by 4 bases. This CDR3 spans 15 amino acids. Germline V CDR1 and CDR2: MNHEY, SVGEGT. CDR3 sequence reads: CASRSGLAGAYEQYF. The DNA of the CDR3 is TGTGCCAGCCGCTCGGGACTAGCGGGAGCGTACGAGCAGTACTTC.

This clonotype was detected only a few times. The rearrangement joins TRBV12-3 or TRBV12-4 to TRBJ1-2; 9 bases map to TRBD1. This CDR3 is 15 amino acids long. V was pared by 6 bases and J by 8 bases, with 13 bases of the junction left unmatched. Written as DNA, the CDR3 is TGTGCCAGCAGCCTACAGGGGGCAGAAGGTATCGGCTACACCTTC. The encoded protein is CASSLQGAEGIGYTF.

The sample holds a few counts of this clonotype. CDR3: CATNGRNRGNTEAFF. Written as DNA, the CDR3 is TGTGCCACCAATGGGAGAAACAGGGGGAACACTGAAGCTTTCTTT. J is TRBJ1-1 and V is TRBV6-5; TRBD1 agrees at 7 bases. Germline-derived CDR1 and CDR2 are MNHEY and SVGAGI. The J segment lost 1 base and the V segment lost 10 bases, leaving 12 bases of the junction unmatched. There are 15 residues in the CDR3.

This clonotype was observed many times. The V and J genes are TRBV4-1 and TRBJ2-7; 16 bases are shared with TRBD2. The CDR3 is made up of 19 amino acids. Germline assignment: CDR1 MGHRA and CDR2 YSYEKL. Trimming took 3 bases from V and 4 from J; bases not matched to a gene: 12. The CDR3 sequence: CASSHPGLAGGPLSYEQYF. Here the CDR3 DNA reads TGCGCCAGCAGCCACCCGGGACTAGCGGGGGGGCCCCTCTCGTACGAGCAGTACTTC.

There are a few counts of this clonotype. The chain couples TRBV3-1 to TRBJ2-6; maybe TRBD2 (6 bases). Germline CDR1 LGHDT, CDR2 YNNKEL (reference sequence). Trimming stripped 2 bases from V and 0 bases from J, with 8 bases between. The CDR3 sequence is 16 residues long. CDR3 bases: TGTGCCAGCAGCCAACCGGGAGACTCTGGGGCCAACGTCCTGACTTTC. Residues: CASSQPGDSGANVLTF.

The sample holds many counts of this clonotype. V usage is TRBV6-1 and J usage is TRBJ1-1, with 8 positions matching TRBD1. This CDR3 comprises 18 residues. With 1 base clipped from V and 0 bases from J, the junction kept 10 bases outside the gene matches. Germline loops: CDR1 MNHNS, CDR2 SASEGT. CDR3 sequence: CASSEGRTGFGVNTEAFF. CDR3 in DNA: TGTGCCAGCAGTGAAGGCCGGACAGGGTTTGGGGTGAACACTGAAGCTTTCTTT.

This clonotype was observed at least ten times. This chain links TRBV12-3 or TRBV12-4 with TRBJ2-3; possible D gene TRBD2, 6 bases. The ends were cut back, 6 bases at V and 1 base at J, with 14 bases in the middle. The CDR3 spans 15 residues. The CDR3 reads CASRPSAGGTDTQYF. The CDR3 coding sequence is TGTGCCAGCAGGCCTAGCGCCGGGGGCACAGATACGCAGTATTTT.

By share, this clonotype ranks as medium-sized (0.01 to 0.1%). The genes are TRBV7-9 and TRBJ1-2, with a weak D call TRBD1 (5 bases). CDR3 size: 14 residues. Germline V gene data show CDR1 as SEHNR and CDR2 as FQNEAQ (reference sequence). The ends were cut back, 4 bases at V and 2 bases at J, with 11 bases in the middle. This chain's CDR3 is CASSSDSVNYGYTF. The CDR3 DNA reads as TGTGCCAGCAGCTCCGACAGTGTCAACTATGGCTACACCTTC.

J is TRBJ2-3 and V is TRBV2, with 8 bases fitting TRBD2. This CDR3 spans 14 amino acids. Trimming took 10 bases from V and 2 from J; bases not matched to a gene: 8. From germline, CDR1 is SNHLY and CDR2 FYNNEI. The CDR3 DNA reads TGTGCCACCTGTAGCGGGATAACCACAGATACGCAGTATTTT. It yields the protein CATCSGITTDTQYF.

The genes are TRBV11-1 and TRBJ2-2; weak D call: TRBD2 (7 bases). The CDR3 runs to 16 residues. Deletions cut 1 base from V and 4 bases from J, with 13 bases between. From germline, CDR1 is SGHAT and CDR2 FQDESV (reference sequence). CDR3 residues: CASSLGGGAVTGELFF. The CDR3 bases are TGTGCCAGCAGCTTAGGCGGGGGCGCGGTCACCGGGGAGCTGTTTTTT.